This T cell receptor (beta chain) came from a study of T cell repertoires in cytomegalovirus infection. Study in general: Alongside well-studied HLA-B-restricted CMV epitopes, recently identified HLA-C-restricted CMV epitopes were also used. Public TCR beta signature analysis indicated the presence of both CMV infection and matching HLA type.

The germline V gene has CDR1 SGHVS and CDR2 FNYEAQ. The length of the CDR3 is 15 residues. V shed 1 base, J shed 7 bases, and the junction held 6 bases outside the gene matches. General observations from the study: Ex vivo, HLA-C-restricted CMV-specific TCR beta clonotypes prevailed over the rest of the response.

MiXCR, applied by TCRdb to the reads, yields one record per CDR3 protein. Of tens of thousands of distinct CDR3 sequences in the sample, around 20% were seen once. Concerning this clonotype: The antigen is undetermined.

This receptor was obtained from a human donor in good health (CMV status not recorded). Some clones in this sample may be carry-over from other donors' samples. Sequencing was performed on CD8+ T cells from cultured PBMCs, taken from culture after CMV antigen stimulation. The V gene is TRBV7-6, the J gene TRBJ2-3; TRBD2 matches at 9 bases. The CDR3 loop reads CASSLGRGGSNTQYF. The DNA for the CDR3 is TGTGCCAGCAGCTTAGGGCGGGGGGGCTCTAATACGCAGTATTTT.